This TCR beta chain was profiled in a study of blood T cell repertoires in COVID-19. Germline CDR1 reads KGHDR; CDR2 reads SFDVKD. Trimming left V 4 bases short and J 2 bases short, with 10 bases between. The CDR3 sequence is 14 residues long. Profiling relied on immunoSEQ multiplex PCR, and the TCRdb table lists in-frame clones only, not all of them. The repertoire has 250,000 or so clones, 88% of them found once; the top ten carry roughly 6%. Source material: peripheral blood. The chain has TRBV24-1 and TRBJ2-5, with TRBD1 as a possible D gene (6 bases). This sequence originates from a woman in her 30s with COVID-19, enrolled during active disease. DNA for the CDR3: TGTGCCACCAGTGACTCCGGACAGCAAGAGACCCAGTACTTC. Encoded protein: CATSDSGQQETQYF.